A single sample is the source of the 20 T cell receptor beta chains below, sequenced in a study of CD8 T cells in ankylosing spondylitis (TCRdb year 2017). The library was generated by 5' RACE. Instrument on record: Illumina HiSeq 2500. Using fastp trimming at Q25 and MiXCR clonotype assembly, TCRdb reanalyzed the public sequencing data and kept in-frame beta chains. Rows are combined by CDR3 protein, so each entry shows the most common genes and DNA. Here the sample has about 100,000 distinct CDR3 sequences; about 8.3% occur a single time. The leading ten clones occupy 9.9% of the sample. Sequencing was done on a sample of blood, either unsorted or a sorted T cell fraction (not recorded which). All receptors derive from a male donor with ankylosing spondylitis or in good health (not recorded which).

This clonotype was recorded at least ten times. The rearrangement uses TRBV5-4 and TRBJ2-2; TRBD1 or TRBD2 may be the D gene (7 bases each). The CDR3 contains 17 residues. V lost 4 bases, J lost 1 base, and 17 bases lay in between. The germline CDR1 and CDR2 sequences are SGHNT and YYREEE (reference sequence). The CDR3 loop is CASSENGRGQNTGELFF. The CDR3 region has the DNA TGTGCCAGCAGCGAGAATGGGAGGGGGCAGAACACCGGGGAGCTGTTTTTT.

This clonotype was seen repeatedly, ten times or more. V is TRBV12-3 or TRBV12-4 and J is TRBJ2-5, with D possibly TRBD2 on 5 matching bases. This CDR3 has 14 amino acids. The germline V and J ends were trimmed by 6 bases and 2 bases, with 13 bases remaining between them. CDR3 nucleotide sequence: TGTGCCAGCAGCCCCAGAGGGATACAAGAGACCCAGTACTTC. Its translation: CASSPRGIQETQYF.

Ten or more counts support this clonotype. This CDR3 reads CSASPSGHYEQYF. CDR3 in DNA: TGCAGTGCTAGTCCTAGCGGCCACTACGAGCAGTACTTC. This chain uses TRBV20-1 with TRBJ2-7; the match to TRBD2 covers 7 bases. V trimming: 3 bases; J trimming: 3 bases; junction bases outside the gene matches: 5. This CDR3 comprises 13 residues. Germline CDR1 DFQATT, CDR2 SNEGSKA (reference sequence).

The genes are TRBV5-4 and TRBJ2-1, with TRBD2 matching 9 bases. J gave up 8 bases and V 4 bases, and 10 bases lay outside the gene matches. Germline-derived CDR1 and CDR2 are SGHNT and YYREEE (reference sequence). This CDR3 comprises 15 residues. CDR3 region: CASSLPGTSSDEQFF. DNA for the CDR3: TGTGCCAGCAGCCTACCAGGGACTAGCTCAGATGAGCAGTTCTTC.

With regard to this clonotype: With a much larger clone just one base away, this may be a read error. The chain carries TRBV3-1 and TRBJ2-7, with a possible D match to TRBD1 (6 bases). This CDR3 comprises 12 residues. Germline V CDR1 and CDR2: LGHDT, YNNKEL (reference sequence). For the CDR3, the DNA is TGTGCCAGCAACCAAGTCCAGGGGCAGCAGTACTTC. Residues: CASNQVQGQQYF.

In this sample, this clonotype turned up many times. The V and J genes are TRBV4-3 and TRBJ2-7; perhaps TRBD1 as D (6 bases). CDR1 is LGHNA and CDR2 is YSLEER in the germline V gene. The CDR3 contains 14 residues. Trimming took 1 base from V and 3 from J, leaving 10 bases between them. CDR3 DNA sequence: TGCGCCAGCAGCCAAGCGGGGACATTCTACGAGCAGTACTTC. It translates to CASSQAGTFYEQYF.

This clonotype was seen ten or more times. The chain joins TRBV7-2 to TRBJ2-1, with 9 bases aligning to TRBD2. The V segment lost 1 base and the J segment 3 bases; nucleotides outside the gene matches: 4. In germline, CDR1 is SGHTA, CDR2 FQGNSA. The CDR3 extends over 16 amino acids. The DNA of the CDR3 is TGTGCCAGCAGCTTAGTAGGTAGCGGGGGCTACAATGAGCAGTTCTTC. Translating it yields CASSLVGSGGYNEQFF.

There are many counts of this clonotype. V and J are TRBV6-2 or TRBV6-3 and TRBJ1-1; D is uncertain. This CDR3 is 13 amino acids long. Germline V gene lookup returns CDR1 MNHEY and CDR2 SVGEGT. Trimming took 4 bases from V and 8 from J, leaving 14 bases between them. CDR3 sequence (DNA): TGTGCCAGCAGTTCCCTGGGAACGACCGAAGCTTTCTTT. Amino acid sequence: CASSSLGTTEAFF.

This clonotype came up many times. This chain links TRBV20-1 with TRBJ1-5; 10 bases are shared with TRBD1. Per germline, CDR1 DFQATT and CDR2 SNEGSKA (reference sequence). CDR3 length: 16 residues. Losses at the gene ends were 2 bases for V and 3 bases for J; bases not matched to a gene: 7. DNA of the CDR3: TGCAGTGCTAGATCCCGGGACAGGGGATTCAATCAGCCCCAGCATTTT. Protein: CSARSRDRGFNQPQHF.

This clonotype was observed many times. V is TRBV12-3 or TRBV12-4 and J is TRBJ1-2, with D hard to call. Trimming stripped 5 bases from V and 0 bases from J, with 13 bases between. The CDR3 has 15 residues. The CDR3 sequence is CASSGGPPTNYGYTF. The CDR3, as DNA: TGTGCCAGCAGTGGAGGGCCGCCTACTAACTATGGCTACACCTTC.

This clonotype was seen repeatedly, ten times or more. Here the CDR3 DNA reads TGCAGTGCTAGAGACCTAGCGGGAGCGATACCCTACGAGCAGTACTTC. Protein sequence: CSARDLAGAIPYEQYF. This chain connects TRBV20-1 to TRBJ2-7, with 10 bases fitting TRBD2. Germline trimming cut 0 bases from V and 2 bases from J; bases unmatched to any gene: 7. The CDR3 runs 16 residues. Germline V CDR1 and CDR2: DFQATT, SNEGSKA (reference sequence).

J is TRBJ2-7 and V is TRBV5-6; TRBD2 might be the D (6 bases). V gave up 4 bases and J gave up 5 bases, with 10 bases separating them. The CDR3 spans 12 residues. CDR1 SGHDT and CDR2 YYEEEE come from the germline V gene. The CDR3 protein is CASSLGGHEQYF. The CDR3 DNA is TGTGCCAGCAGCCTCGGGGGACACGAGCAGTACTTC.

This chain connects TRBV4-3 to TRBJ2-1, with D hard to call. Germline CDR1 LGHNA, CDR2 YSLEER. The length of the CDR3 is 14 residues. V lost 0 bases, J lost 5 bases, and 8 bases lay in between. Written as DNA, the CDR3 is TGCGCCAGCAGCCAAGATCATAGAGACAATGAGCAGTTCTTC. Translating it yields CASSQDHRDNEQFF.

The sample holds a few counts of this clonotype. The V call is TRBV5-5, the J call TRBJ2-7; D uncertain. The V gene's germline CDR1 is SGHKS and CDR2 YYEKEE (reference sequence). V lost 3 bases and J lost 2, with 6 bases in between. CDR3 length: 12 residues. In DNA form, the CDR3 reads TGTGCCAGCAGCTACTCCGCCTACGAGCAGTACTTC. Translated: CASSYSAYEQYF.

Many counts were recorded for this clonotype. The J gene is TRBJ2-7, the V gene TRBV29-1; D may correspond to TRBD1 or TRBD2 (5 bases each). Trimming left V 6 bases short and J 3 bases short, with 15 bases between. The CDR3 contains 13 residues. Germline CDR1 and CDR2: SQVTM and ANQGSEA. The CDR3 sequence is CSVGALKDYEQYF. CDR3 coding DNA: TGCAGCGTCGGGGCACTTAAGGACTACGAGCAGTACTTC.

This clonotype was picked up many times. V is TRBV20-1 and J is TRBJ2-1, with 7 nucleotides matching TRBD1. J gave up 8 bases and V 0 bases, and 13 bases lay outside the gene matches. The CDR3 runs to 16 residues. The V gene's germline CDR1 is DFQATT and CDR2 SNEGSKA (reference sequence). This CDR3 is CSARDPETGIRDEQFF. The CDR3 DNA reads as TGCAGTGCTAGAGATCCAGAGACAGGGATACGCGATGAGCAGTTCTTC.

In nucleotides, the CDR3 is TGTGCCAGCAGACGAGGTACGAACACCGGGGAGCTGTTTTTT. Encoded protein: CASRRGTNTGELFF. V is TRBV27 and J is TRBJ2-2; the D is unclear. The CDR3 length is 14 residues. The germline V and J ends were trimmed by 6 bases and 0 bases, with 8 bases remaining between them. Per germline, CDR1 MNHEY and CDR2 SMNVEV (reference sequence).

There are many counts of this clonotype. V and J are TRBV12-3 or TRBV12-4 and TRBJ2-1; D gene ambiguous. Between the trimmed V and J ends, which lost 5 bases and 8 bases, there was a span of 10 bases. The CDR3 loop spans 12 amino acids. The CDR3 here is CASSDKVDEQFF. The CDR3 DNA sequence: TGTGCCAGCAGTGACAAGGTAGATGAGCAGTTCTTC.

This clonotype came up many times. The chain joins TRBV20-1 to TRBJ2-5, with TRBD2 matching over 7 bases. The CDR3 consists of 14 residues. The germline CDR1 and CDR2 sequences are DFQATT and SNEGSKA (reference sequence). V lost 0 bases and J lost 2; bases outside the gene matches: 3. In DNA, the CDR3 is TGCAGTGCTAGAGAGCGGGACTATCAAGAGACCCAGTACTTC. It yields the protein CSARERDYQETQYF.

This clonotype was counted ten times or more. The chain has TRBV7-2 and TRBJ2-7; 7 nucleotides agree with TRBD2. CDR3 size: 16 residues. J was trimmed by 1 base and V by 1 base; bases with no gene match: 7. CDR1 SGHTA and CDR2 FQGNSA come from the germline V gene. The CDR3 sequence is CASSLVWTRSSYEQYF. CDR3 bases: TGTGCCAGCAGCTTAGTTTGGACTAGATCTTCCTACGAGCAGTACTTC.